Listed below are T cell receptor beta chains from one sample, sequenced in a study of blood T cell repertoires in COVID-19. Only in-frame clones appear in the TCRdb table, and some are missing; sequencing was by immunoSEQ multiplex PCR. The data contain some 130,000 clones, around three quarters of them singletons. Sequenced sample: peripheral blood. The receptors stem from a human donor in a cohort sampled during active COVID-19. CDR3s include the opening cysteine and the closing phenylalanine or tryptophan. A D gene is named only where the DNA matches it firmly. Size values are once, few and many counts, or a class for expanded clones, and some rows have none.

D gene	clone size	V gene	J gene	CDR3 protein	CDR3 DNA
TRBD2	NA	TRBV19	TRBJ2-3	CASSERTSGTDTQYF	TGTGCCAGTAGTGAACGGACTAGCGGCACAGATACGCAGTATTTT
TRBD1	NA	TRBV6-5	TRBJ1-1	CASSLDRGNTEAFF	TGTGCCAGCAGCCTTGACAGGGGGAACACTGAAGCTTTCTTT
TRBD2	NA	TRBV4-1	TRBJ2-1	CASSPSLAGGLYNEQFF	TGCGCCAGCAGCCCCTCTCTAGCGGGGGGGCTCTACAATGAGCAGTTCTTC
TRBD2	few	TRBV6-4	TRBJ2-3	CASSEGSGGADTQYF	TGTGCCAGCAGTGAGGGTAGCGGGGGGGCGGATACGCAGTATTTT
NA	NA	TRBV18	TRBJ1-1	CASSPGSREAFF	TGTGCCAGCTCACCCGGGTCCAGAGAAGCTTTCTTT
NA	NA	TRBV24-1	TRBJ1-3	CATSDPTYGNTIYF	TGTGCCACCAGTGATCCTACCTATGGAAACACCATATATTTT
NA	NA	TRBV7-9	TRBJ2-5	CASSLAGQGGETQYF	TGTGCCAGCAGCTTAGCGGGGCAGGGTGGAGAGACCCAGTACTTC
TRBD2	few	TRBV13	TRBJ2-1	CASSTGTSGYNEQFF	TGTGCCAGCAGCACCGGGACTAGCGGTTACAATGAGCAGTTCTTC
NA	NA	TRBV6-2/TRBV6-3	TRBJ2-3	CASSYIGATDTQYF	TGTGCCAGCAGTTACATAGGGGCCACAGATACGCAGTATTTT
TRBD1	NA	TRBV24-1	TRBJ2-1	CATGMGQLYNEQFF	TGTGCCACCGGGATGGGACAGCTGTACAATGAGCAGTTCTTC
NA	few	TRBV28	TRBJ2-7	CASSLRSLVGSSYEQYF	TGTGCCAGCAGTTTAAGGAGCCTCGTTGGAAGCTCCTACGAGCAGTACTTC
NA	few	TRBV10-1	TRBJ2-2	CASSESGIPGELFF	TGCGCCAGCAGTGAGTCGGGCATCCCCGGGGAGCTGTTTTTT
NA	NA	TRBV5-1	TRBJ2-7	CASTTGQGPVNEQYF	TGCGCCAGCACGACAGGCCAGGGACCAGTAAACGAGCAGTACTTC
NA	NA	TRBV11-2	TRBJ2-3	CASSPIADITDTQYF	TGTGCCAGCAGCCCCATAGCGGATATCACAGATACGCAGTATTTT
NA	NA	TRBV7-9	TRBJ1-6	CASSAQEFNSPLHF	TGTGCCAGCAGCGCGCAAGAGTTTAATTCACCCCTCCACTTT
TRBD2	NA	TRBV6-5	TRBJ2-7	CASRVSGERRYEQYF	TGTGCCAGCAGGGTGAGCGGGGAAAGGCGCTACGAGCAGTACTTC
NA	NA	TRBV11-2	TRBJ1-6	CASSFFGRYNSPLHF	TGTGCCAGCAGCTTCTTTGGGAGATATAATTCACCCCTCCACTTT
NA	few	TRBV30	TRBJ2-1	CAWSEGVQGGQFF	TGTGCCTGGAGTGAAGGGGTACAGGGTGGGCAGTTCTTC
TRBD2	NA	TRBV3-1/TRBV3-2	TRBJ2-7	CASSQALLTSGSYEQYF	TGTGCCAGCAGCCAAGCCCTACTGACTAGCGGCTCCTACGAGCAGTACTTC
NA	NA	TRBV19	TRBJ1-1	CASSSGRGNTEAFF	TGTGCCAGTAGTTCCGGACGGGGGAACACTGAAGCTTTCTTT
NA	once	TRBV27	TRBJ1-2	CASNPSSGIANYGYTF	TGTGCCAGCAACCCGTCGTCAGGGATCGCGAACTATGGCTACACCTTC
NA	NA	TRBV3-1/TRBV3-2	TRBJ1-4	CASSQGGGGEKLFF	TGTGCCAGCAGCCAAGGTGGGGGCGGTGAAAAACTGTTTTTT
NA	NA	TRBV6-6	TRBJ1-5	CASRQGNQPQHF	TGTGCCAGCAGACAGGGAAATCAGCCCCAGCATTTT
NA	NA	TRBV5-1	TRBJ2-3	CASSSSPGTDTQYF	TGCGCCAGCAGCTCAAGCCCGGGCACAGATACGCAGTATTTT
NA	once	TRBV14	TRBJ2-7	CASSQESSATYEQYF	TGTGCCAGCAGCCAAGAGTCTAGCGCAACCTACGAGCAGTACTTC
NA	NA	TRBV27	TRBJ1-5	CASSLGQGGGQPQHF	TGTGCCAGCAGTTTAGGTCAGGGAGGAGGTCAGCCCCAGCATTTT
TRBD1	NA	TRBV28	TRBJ1-4	CASSQDRGPSEKLFF	TGTGCCAGCAGCCAAGACAGGGGTCCGAGTGAAAAACTGTTTTTT
TRBD1	NA	TRBV19	TRBJ2-7	CASKGQGWEQYF	TGTGCCAGTAAAGGACAGGGTTGGGAGCAGTACTTC
NA	NA	TRBV6-5	TRBJ1-1	CASRRQLNTEAFF	TGTGCCAGCAGGAGACAACTGAACACTGAAGCTTTCTTT
TRBD2	NA	TRBV7-8	TRBJ2-1	CASSPSGGAYNEQFF	TGTGCCAGCAGCCCAAGCGGGGGGGCCTACAATGAGCAGTTCTTC
TRBD2	NA	TRBV5-4	TRBJ2-3	CASASLTSGGPDTQYF	TGTGCCAGCGCCTCTTTGACTAGCGGGGGGCCGGATACGCAGTATTTT
TRBD2	NA	TRBV5-4	TRBJ2-1	CASSSGGDNEQFF	TGTGCCAGTTCTTCCGGGGGGGACAATGAGCAGTTCTTC
NA	NA	TRBV5-4	TRBJ1-2	CASSLGGGEHGYTF	TGTGCCAGCAGCTTGGGTGGAGGGGAACATGGCTACACCTTC
NA	NA	TRBV28	TRBJ1-3	CASSFSQRGNTIYF	TGTGCCAGCAGTTTTAGTCAGCGCGGAAACACCATATATTTT
TRBD2	NA	TRBV5-1	TRBJ2-1	CASSSERGDYNEQFF	TGCGCCAGCAGCTCAGAGCGGGGGGACTACAATGAGCAGTTCTTC
TRBD2	NA	TRBV11-2	TRBJ2-2	CASSLAPRGANTGELFF	TGTGCCAGCAGCTTAGCTCCGCGGGGGGCAAACACCGGGGAGCTGTTTTTT
TRBD1	NA	TRBV5-1	TRBJ1-5	CASSLTGGDQPQHF	TGCGCCAGCAGTTTGACAGGGGGCGATCAGCCCCAGCATTTT
TRBD1	NA	TRBV24-1	TRBJ2-7	CATSDSQDRAWHEQYF	TGTGCCACCAGTGATTCTCAAGACAGGGCTTGGCACGAGCAGTACTTC
NA	NA	TRBV19	TRBJ2-7	CASSISPGFSYEQYF	TGTGCCAGTAGTATAAGCCCCGGGTTCTCCTACGAGCAGTACTTC
TRBD1	NA	TRBV27	TRBJ1-2	CASSLYVGQGAYGYTF	TGTGCCAGCAGTTTATATGTGGGACAGGGAGCCTATGGCTACACCTTC